Sequencing of this T cell receptor (beta chain) was carried out in a study of Graves' ophthalmopathy and Graves' hyperthyroidism. Absence of ophthalmopathy within 18 months of follow-up defined stable hyperthyroidism. The table lists this clonotype with many counts. This CDR3 contains 12 residues. CDR1 and CDR2 (germline): MNHEY, SMNVEV (reference sequence). V was trimmed by 6 bases and J by 1 base, leaving 6 bases between them. The authors amplified TCR beta CDR3 regions, and they did so from RNA transcripts for repertoire sequencing. HTBI primers were used in a first-round RT-PCR, which preceded a second-round multiplex PCR. TCRdb re-analysed the multiplex PCR reads in MiXCR, keeping a single row per CDR3 protein. The data hold 500,000 to 700,000 distinct CDR3 sequences, with about a fifth observed a single time.

Sequences were obtained from peripheral blood. The V call is TRBV27, the J call TRBJ1-1; D is possibly TRBD1 (5 bases). This receptor was obtained from a woman under 30 with stable Graves' hyperthyroidism. Some clones in this sample may be carry-over from other donors' samples. The CDR3 protein is CASRGRNTEAFF. CDR3 DNA sequence: TGTGCCAGCAGGGGACGGAACACTGAAGCTTTCTTT.